The 5 T cell receptor beta chains presented below share a single source sample, sequenced in a study of blood T cell repertoires in COVID-19. Here immunoSEQ multiplex PCR was the method, and the copy in TCRdb shows in-frame clones only, minus some. This sample has 470,000 or so clones, with 70% to 90% found just once. Sequences were obtained from peripheral blood. These receptors were obtained from a human donor in a cohort sampled during active COVID-19.

CDR3: CASSLRGATTGELFF. Written as DNA, the CDR3 is TGTGCCAGCAGTTTACGGGGGGCAACGACCGGGGAGCTGTTTTTT. The rearrangement joins TRBV27 to TRBJ2-2; TRBD2 might be the D (7 bases). The CDR3 length is 15 residues. The V and J ends lost 2 bases and 5 bases respectively, with 12 bases between them. Germline V gene sequence: CDR1 MNHEY, CDR2 SMNVEV (reference sequence).

The DNA for the CDR3 is TGTGCCAGCAATGGTGGACTAGCGGGAGACGAGCAGTACTTC. Translation gives CASNGGLAGDEQYF. The chain uses TRBV2 and TRBJ2-7; TRBD2 aligns across 13 bases. The CDR3 has 14 amino acids. Germline V CDR1 and CDR2: SNHLY, FYNNEI. V shed 7 bases and J 5 bases; nucleotides not matched to a gene: 5.

This clone was observed a handful of times. This chain uses TRBV28 with TRBJ2-7, with 9 bases aligning to TRBD1. Per germline, CDR1 MDHEN and CDR2 SYDVKM. This CDR3 comprises 14 residues. With 7 bases clipped from V and 5 bases from J, the junction kept 9 bases outside the gene matches. The CDR3 coding sequence is TGTGCCAGCACAACAGGGGGCATATGGAACGAGCAGTACTTC. Translation gives CASTTGGIWNEQYF.

This clone was seen only once. The chain has TRBV3-1 (or the pseudogene TRBV3-2) and TRBJ2-1; 7 positions agree with TRBD1. J lost 5 bases, V lost 4 bases, and 5 bases had no gene match. The length of the CDR3 is 14 residues. The germline CDR1 and CDR2 sequences are LGHDT and YNNKEL (reference sequence). CDR3 protein: CASSPGTANNEQFF. CDR3 bases: TGTGCCAGCAGCCCCGGGACAGCCAACAATGAGCAGTTCTTC.

This rearrangement joins TRBV5-4 to TRBJ1-5; 9 bases line up with TRBD1. The CDR3 has 15 amino acids. Losses at the gene ends were 4 bases for V and 4 bases for J; bases not matched to a gene: 6. The germline gives CDR1 SGHNT, CDR2 YYREEE (reference sequence). CDR3 DNA: TGTGCCAGCAGCCTTGGGACAGGGCGGAATCAGCCCCAGCATTTT. It specifies CASSLGTGRNQPQHF.